The clone carrying this TCR beta chain was counted a few times. Antigen specificity is unknown. The data were obtained in a study of beta chain features in type 1 diabetes. Study-level information: Age, gender, cell numbers and subset yield matched between patients and controls. Analysis included about 100 million sorted cells drawn from all samples.

V dropped 3 bases and J dropped 7 bases, with 15 bases sitting between them. The CDR3 totals 14 residues. Germline CDR1 and CDR2: SGHNT and YENEEA. Overall study results and limits: Resolution of whether HLA type affects TCRB rearrangement was not achieved here. TCRB CDR3 length was moderately but significantly reduced in all four CD4+ subsets of Type 1 diabetes patients.

All of the isolated RNA was reverse transcribed, so expressed TCRB transcripts were sequenced. Using immunoSEQ multiplex PCR, the repertoire was profiled, and TCRdb retains in-frame clones only, with some absent. This table has some 110,000 clones, about a sixth appearing once. The J gene is TRBJ1-1, the V gene TRBV11-3; D is undetermined. Sequencing used central memory CD4+ T cells from blood. This receptor was obtained from a man younger than 40 with type 1 diabetes. The CDR3 DNA is TGTGCCAGCAGCTTTTCGCAGGATGAGGGTGAAGCTTTCTTT. Its protein product is CASSFSQDEGEAFF.